Listed here are 18 T cell receptor beta chains from one sample, sequenced in a study of CXCR3-negative and CXCR3-positive naive CD8 T cells. General study results and limits: Naive CXCR3-positive cells had TRB CDR3s more hydrophobic than those of CXCR3-negative naive cells.

5' RACE that incorporated UMI labels was used to prepare the TRB cDNA libraries. TCRdb processed the 5' RACE reads again and assigns one entry to each CDR3 protein, with no DNA. This listing includes about 110,000 distinct CDR3 sequences. These receptors are not linked to any known antigen. The sample consisted of naive CXCR3+ CD8+ T cells from blood. The subset was: CD45RO-CCR7+CD27+CD95- naive CD8+ T cells expressing CXCR3 (TNR3+). The receptor set was obtained from a human donor in good health. Some clones in this sample may be carry-over from other donors' samples.

The rearrangement joins TRBV14 to TRBJ1-3; with no DNA, the TCRdb D assignment of TRBD1 cannot be verified. This CDR3 contains 14 residues. Germline V gene sequence: CDR1 SGHDN, CDR2 FVKESK. CDR3 in amino acids: CASSQGGVENTIYF.

The chain joins TRBV11-3 to TRBJ2-7; TCRdb's D call, TRBD1, is unchecked because there is no DNA. Germline assignment: CDR1 SGHNT and CDR2 YENEEA. The CDR3 is 14 amino acids. CDR3 protein: CASSDATDDYEQYF.

The chain joins TRBV4-3 to TRBJ1-1. Looked up from germline, CDR1 is LGHNA and CDR2 is YSLEER. The CDR3 covers 15 residues. The CDR3: CASSQEGGGNTEAFF.

The chain is built from TRBV5-6 and TRBJ2-1. Germline V gene data show CDR1 as SGHDT and CDR2 as YYEEEE. This CDR3 comprises 11 residues. This CDR3 is CASSLSLEQFF.

CDR3 sequence: CASSQDSSGQGAGGYTF. V usage is TRBV4-3 and J usage is TRBJ1-2; as DNA is missing, the TRBD1 call by TCRdb cannot be tested. CDR1 is LGHNA, CDR2 YSLEER, per germline. The CDR3 contains 17 residues.

The J gene is TRBJ2-3, the V gene TRBV2; TCRdb reports TRBD2, a call that lacks DNA to check it against. This CDR3 has 16 residues. The germline CDR1 and CDR2 sequences are SNHLY and FYNNEI. The CDR3 reads CASSEELAGVSDTQYF.

This chain joins TRBV9 and TRBJ1-1. The CDR3 has 12 amino acids. CDR1 and CDR2 (germline): SGDLS, YYNGEE. The CDR3 here is CASSGANTEAFF.

The chain has TRBV3-1 and TRBJ2-3; the D call from TCRdb, TRBD1, cannot be confirmed without DNA. This CDR3 has 17 residues. Germline V gene data show CDR1 as LGHDT and CDR2 as YNNKEL (reference sequence). CDR3 sequence: CASSQDGPGNSADTQYF.

V gene TRBV4-2 combines with J gene TRBJ2-1. Germline assignment: CDR1 LGHNA and CDR2 YNFKEQ. The CDR3 has 14 amino acids. CDR3 sequence reads: CASSPDQLLNEQFF.

V gene TRBV9 combines with J gene TRBJ2-3; TCRdb selects TRBD2, and the lack of DNA leaves this call unchecked. Germline V gene sequence: CDR1 SGDLS, CDR2 YYNGEE. CDR3 length: 17 residues. The CDR3: CASSVGGSGGSTDTQYF. Drawing the rest from reference TRBV9 and TRBJ2-3, the complete variable domain is DSGVTQTPKHLITATGQRVTLRCSPRSGDLSVYWYQQSLDQGLQFLIQYYNGEERAKGNILERFSAQQFPDLHSELNLSSLELGDSALYFCASSVGGSGGSTDTQYFGPGTRLTVL.

The rearrangement uses TRBV6-5 and TRBJ2-7; lacking DNA, the TRBD2 call made by TCRdb goes unchecked. The CDR3 is made up of 17 amino acids. In germline, CDR1 is MNHEY, CDR2 SVGAGI. Here the CDR3 reads CASSYLFGGVEGYEQYF.

The gene calls are TRBV6-6 and TRBJ2-3; TCRdb outputs TRBD1, but without DNA this stays unchecked. CDR3 length equals 13 residues. CDR1 is MNHNY, CDR2 SVGAGI, per germline (reference sequence). This chain's CDR3 is CASLDRDTDTQYF.

This chain uses TRBV7-6 with TRBJ2-2; TCRdb indicates TRBD2, and absent DNA this call remains unverified. The CDR3 covers 14 residues. CDR1 and CDR2 (germline): SGHVS, FNYEAQ. This CDR3 is CASSLSPRTGELFF. The entire variable domain, with the rest obtained from reference TRBV7-6 and TRBJ2-2, is as follows: GAGVSQSPRYKVTKRGQDVALRCDPISGHVSLYWYRQALGQGPEFLTYFNYEAQQDKSGLPNDRFSAERPEGSISTLTIQRTEQRDSAMYRCASSLSPRTGELFFGEGSRLTVL.

V gene TRBV12-3 or TRBV12-4 combines with J gene TRBJ1-5; TCRdb's D gene call, TRBD1, goes unchecked for lack of DNA. CDR3 size: 15 residues. CDR3 sequence reads: CASSFGTGSPQPQHF.

V usage is TRBV6-2 or TRBV6-3 and J usage is TRBJ1-5; without DNA, the TCRdb call of TRBD1 cannot be checked. The CDR3 contains 14 residues. Germline V gene data show CDR1 as MNHEY and CDR2 as SVGEGT. CDR3 in amino acids: CASSYSGANQPQHF.

The chain employs TRBV6-6 and TRBJ1-1; TCRdb gives TRBD1 as the D gene, but with no DNA this cannot be confirmed. CDR1 and CDR2 (germline): MNHNY, SVGAGI (reference sequence). This CDR3 comprises 15 residues. This CDR3 reads CASTNSWGASTEAFF.

The chain uses TRBV10-3 and TRBJ1-3; TCRdb names TRBD1, which stays unverified in the absence of DNA. This CDR3 region has 14 residues. Germline V gives CDR1 ENHRY, CDR2 SYGVKD. CDR3: CPTYTRGQRNTIYF.

This chain joins TRBV7-9 and TRBJ2-1; TCRdb's D call, TRBD2, is unchecked because there is no DNA. The CDR3 is 15 residues long. Germline assignment: CDR1 SEHNR and CDR2 FQNEAQ (reference sequence). The CDR3 sequence is CASRLTPAGEDEQFF. Combining the CDR3 with reference TRBV7-9 and TRBJ2-1 gives the whole variable domain DTGVSQNPRHKITKRGQNVTFRCDPISEHNRLYWYRQTLGQGPEFLTYFQNEAQLEKSRLLSDRFSAERPKGSFSTLEIQRTEQGDSAMYLCASRLTPAGEDEQFFGPGTRLTVL.